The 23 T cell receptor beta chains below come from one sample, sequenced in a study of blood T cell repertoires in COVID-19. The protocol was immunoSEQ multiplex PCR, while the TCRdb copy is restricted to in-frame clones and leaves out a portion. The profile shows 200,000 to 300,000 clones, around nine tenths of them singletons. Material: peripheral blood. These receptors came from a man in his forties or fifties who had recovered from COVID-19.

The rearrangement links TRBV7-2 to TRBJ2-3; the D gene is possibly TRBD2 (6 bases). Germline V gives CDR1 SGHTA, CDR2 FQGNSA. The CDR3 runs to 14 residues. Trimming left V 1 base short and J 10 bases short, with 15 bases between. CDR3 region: CASSLVGPRESQYF. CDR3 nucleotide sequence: TGTGCCAGCAGCTTAGTCGGCCCTCGGGAGTCGCAGTATTTT.

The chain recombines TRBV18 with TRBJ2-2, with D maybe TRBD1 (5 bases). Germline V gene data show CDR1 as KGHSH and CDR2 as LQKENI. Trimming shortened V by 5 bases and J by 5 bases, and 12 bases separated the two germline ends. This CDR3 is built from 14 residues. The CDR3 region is CASSSRESTGELFF. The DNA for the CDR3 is TGTGCCAGCTCATCCAGGGAATCAACCGGGGAGCTGTTTTTT.

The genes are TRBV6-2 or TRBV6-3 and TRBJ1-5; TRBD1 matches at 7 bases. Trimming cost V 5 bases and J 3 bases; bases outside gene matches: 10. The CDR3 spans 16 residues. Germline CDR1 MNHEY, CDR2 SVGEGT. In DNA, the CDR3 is TGTGCCAGCAGTGTCCATCAGGGGGTGGACAATCAGCCCCAGCATTTT. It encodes CASSVHQGVDNQPQHF.

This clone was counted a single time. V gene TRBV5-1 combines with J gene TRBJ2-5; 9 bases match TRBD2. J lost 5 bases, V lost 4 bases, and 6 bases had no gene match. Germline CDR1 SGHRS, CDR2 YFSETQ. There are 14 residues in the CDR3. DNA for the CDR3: TGCGCCAGCAGCGGGGGGACTAGCAGGGAGACCCAGTACTTC. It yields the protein CASSGGTSRETQYF.

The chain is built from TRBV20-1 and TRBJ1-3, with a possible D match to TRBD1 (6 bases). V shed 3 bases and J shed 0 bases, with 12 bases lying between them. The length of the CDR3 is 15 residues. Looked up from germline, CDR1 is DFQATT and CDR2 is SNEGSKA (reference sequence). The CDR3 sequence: CSASRYRDSGNTIYF. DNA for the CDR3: TGCAGTGCTAGTCGTTACAGGGACTCTGGAAACACCATATATTTT.

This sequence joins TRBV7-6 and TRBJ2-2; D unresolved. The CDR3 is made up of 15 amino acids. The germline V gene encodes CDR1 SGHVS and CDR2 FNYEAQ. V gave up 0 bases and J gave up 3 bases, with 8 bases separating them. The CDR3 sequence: CASSLARRHTGELFF. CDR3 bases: TGTGCCAGCAGCTTAGCGCGGCGGCACACCGGGGAGCTGTTTTTT.

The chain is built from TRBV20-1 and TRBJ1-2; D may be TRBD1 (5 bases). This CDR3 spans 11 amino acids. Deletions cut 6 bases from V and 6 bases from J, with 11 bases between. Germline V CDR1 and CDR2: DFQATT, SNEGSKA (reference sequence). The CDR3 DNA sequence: TGCAGTGCCCGGGGGAGGGATGGCTACACCTTC. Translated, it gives CSARGRDGYTF.

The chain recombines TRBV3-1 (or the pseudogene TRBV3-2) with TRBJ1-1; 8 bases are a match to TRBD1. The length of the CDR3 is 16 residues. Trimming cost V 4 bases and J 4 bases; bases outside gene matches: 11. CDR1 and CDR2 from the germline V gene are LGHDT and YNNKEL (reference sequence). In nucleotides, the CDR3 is TGTGCCAGCAGCCTCCGGACAGGGCTCGGCGGCACTGAAGCTTTCTTT. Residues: CASSLRTGLGGTEAFF.

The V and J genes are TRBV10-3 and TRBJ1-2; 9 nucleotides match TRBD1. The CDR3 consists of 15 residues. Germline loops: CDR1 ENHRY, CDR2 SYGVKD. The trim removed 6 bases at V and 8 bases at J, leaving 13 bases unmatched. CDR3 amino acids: CAIRSTRDRDQGYTF. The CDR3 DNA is TGTGCCATCAGATCAACCCGGGACAGGGATCAAGGCTACACCTTC.

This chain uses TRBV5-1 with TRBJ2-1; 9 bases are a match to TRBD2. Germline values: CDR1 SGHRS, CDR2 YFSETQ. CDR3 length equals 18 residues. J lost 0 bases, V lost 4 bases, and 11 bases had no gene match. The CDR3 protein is CASSPQGSGGPSYNEQFF. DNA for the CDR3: TGCGCCAGCAGCCCCCAGGGTAGCGGGGGCCCCTCCTACAATGAGCAGTTCTTC.

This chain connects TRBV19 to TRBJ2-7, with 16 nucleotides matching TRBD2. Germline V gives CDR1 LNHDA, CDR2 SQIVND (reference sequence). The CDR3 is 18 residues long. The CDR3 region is CATSRTPGLAGGRYEQYF. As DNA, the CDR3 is TGTGCTACCAGTCGAACTCCGGGACTAGCGGGGGGGAGGTACGAGCAGTACTTC.

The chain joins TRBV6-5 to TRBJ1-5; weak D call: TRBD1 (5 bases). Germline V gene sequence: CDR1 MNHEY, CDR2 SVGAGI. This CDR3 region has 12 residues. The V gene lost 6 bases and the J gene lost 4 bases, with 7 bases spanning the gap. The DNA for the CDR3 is TGTGCCAGCAGGGAGGGGAATCAGCCCCAGCATTTT. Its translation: CASREGNQPQHF.

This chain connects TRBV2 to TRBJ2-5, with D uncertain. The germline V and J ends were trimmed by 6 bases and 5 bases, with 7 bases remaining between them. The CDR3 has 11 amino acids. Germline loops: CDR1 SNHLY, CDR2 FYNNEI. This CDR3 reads CASSAAETQYF. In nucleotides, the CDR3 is TGTGCCAGCAGCGCCGCGGAGACCCAGTACTTC. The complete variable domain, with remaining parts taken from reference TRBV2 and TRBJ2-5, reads EPEVTQTPSHQVTQMGQEVILRCVPISNHLYFYWYRQILGQKVEFLVSFYNNEISEKSEIFDDQFSVERPDGSNFTLKIRSTKLEDSAMYFCASSAAETQYFGPGTRLLVL.

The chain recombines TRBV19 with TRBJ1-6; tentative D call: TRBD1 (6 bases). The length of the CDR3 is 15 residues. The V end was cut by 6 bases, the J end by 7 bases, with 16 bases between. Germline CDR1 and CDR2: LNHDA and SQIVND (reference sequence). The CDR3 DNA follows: TGTGCCAGTAGATCCGAGGACAGCCGGAATTCACCCCTCCACTTT. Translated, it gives CASRSEDSRNSPLHF.

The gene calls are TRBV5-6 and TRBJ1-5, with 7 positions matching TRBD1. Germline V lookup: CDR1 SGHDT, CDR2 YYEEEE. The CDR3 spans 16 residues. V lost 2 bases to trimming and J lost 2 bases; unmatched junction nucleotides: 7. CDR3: CASSFGRGLGNQPQHF. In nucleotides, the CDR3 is TGTGCCAGCAGCTTTGGTAGGGGGCTTGGCAATCAGCCCCAGCATTTT.

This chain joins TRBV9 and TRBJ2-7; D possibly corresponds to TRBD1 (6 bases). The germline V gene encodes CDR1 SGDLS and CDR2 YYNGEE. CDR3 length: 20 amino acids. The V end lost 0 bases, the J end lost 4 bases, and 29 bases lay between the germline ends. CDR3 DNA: TGTGCCAGCAGCGTAGAACAGGGACCCTTTCCATTTCACTTTCCTTACGAGCAGTACTTC. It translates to CASSVEQGPFPFHFPYEQYF.

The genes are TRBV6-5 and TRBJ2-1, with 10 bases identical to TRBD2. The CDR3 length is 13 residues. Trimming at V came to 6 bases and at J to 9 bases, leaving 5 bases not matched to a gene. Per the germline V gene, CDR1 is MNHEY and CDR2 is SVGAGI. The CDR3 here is CASRAGGRSEQFF. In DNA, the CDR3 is TGTGCCAGCAGAGCGGGGGGGCGAAGTGAGCAGTTCTTC.

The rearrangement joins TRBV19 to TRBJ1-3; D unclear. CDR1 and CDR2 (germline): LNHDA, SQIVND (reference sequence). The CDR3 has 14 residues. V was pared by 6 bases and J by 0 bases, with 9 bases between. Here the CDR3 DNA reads TGTGCCAGTAGCAGAGGTCCCTCTGGAAACACCATATATTTT. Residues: CASSRGPSGNTIYF.

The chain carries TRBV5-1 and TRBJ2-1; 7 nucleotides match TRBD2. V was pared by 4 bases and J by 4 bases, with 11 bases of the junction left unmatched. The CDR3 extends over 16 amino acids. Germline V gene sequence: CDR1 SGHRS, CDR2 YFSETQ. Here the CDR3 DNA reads TGCGCCAGCAGCACGCCTTCTAGCGGTGGATACAATGAGCAGTTCTTC. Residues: CASSTPSSGGYNEQFF.

The DNA for the CDR3 is TGTGCCAGCAGCGTAGTTGGGACAATGAGCTCTGGGGCCAACGTCCTGACTTTC. Amino acid sequence: CASSVVGTMSSGANVLTF. The V call is TRBV9, the J call TRBJ2-6, with D possibly matching TRBD1 (6 bases). The germline gives CDR1 SGDLS, CDR2 YYNGEE. V lost 0 bases and J 0 bases, leaving 13 bases between the germline ends. CDR3 length: 18 residues.

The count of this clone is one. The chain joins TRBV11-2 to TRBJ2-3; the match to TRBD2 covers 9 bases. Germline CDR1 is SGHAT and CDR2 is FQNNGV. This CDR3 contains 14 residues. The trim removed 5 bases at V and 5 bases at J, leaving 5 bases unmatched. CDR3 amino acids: CASSTSGWGDTQYF. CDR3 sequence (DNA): TGTGCCAGCAGCACTAGCGGGTGGGGAGATACGCAGTATTTT.

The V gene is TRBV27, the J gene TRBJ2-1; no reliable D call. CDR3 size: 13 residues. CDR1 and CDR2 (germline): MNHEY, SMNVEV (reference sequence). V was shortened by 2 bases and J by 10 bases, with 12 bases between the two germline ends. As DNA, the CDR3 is TGTGCCAGCAGTTTAAGCAGGTTAAGGGAGCAGTTCTTC. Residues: CASSLSRLREQFF.

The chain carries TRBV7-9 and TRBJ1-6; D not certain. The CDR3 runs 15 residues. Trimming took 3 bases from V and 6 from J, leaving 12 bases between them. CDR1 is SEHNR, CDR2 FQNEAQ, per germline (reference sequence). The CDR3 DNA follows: TGTGCCAGCAGCTTCGAAGACACTGCTAATTCACCCCTCCACTTT. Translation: CASSFEDTANSPLHF.